These 30 T cell receptor beta chains came from one sample sequenced in a study of blood T cell repertoires in COVID-19 (TCRdb year 2020). The library was made by the immunoSEQ multiplex PCR assay. TCRdb retrieved this table from immuneACCESS and kept in-frame rearrangements only. Not all clones are present; in checked studies, unresolved V genes account for under half, and no reason is known for the remainder. For this sample there are fewer than 500,000 clones; roughly 90% appear just once. About 4.5% of the sample is held by the ten biggest clonotypes. The sample comprised peripheral blood. The receptors shown here come from a woman aged 30 to 39 with acute or convalescent COVID-19.

J is TRBJ1-6 and V is TRBV5-1; no reliable D call. Germline CDR1 SGHRS, CDR2 YFSETQ. This CDR3 is 14 amino acids long. The V gene lost 4 bases and the J gene lost 9 bases, with 14 bases spanning the gap. CDR3 loop: CASSLARIFSPLHF. CDR3 DNA: TGCGCCAGCAGCCTAGCGAGGATTTTTTCACCCCTCCACTTT.

V and J are TRBV5-1 and TRBJ1-1; D is ambiguous. This CDR3 is 14 amino acids long. V lost 4 bases to trimming and J lost 2 bases, with 12 bases between them. Germline CDR1 and CDR2: SGHRS and YFSETQ. The chain's CDR3 is CASSGDGVNTEAFF. The CDR3 DNA sequence: TGCGCCAGCAGCGGTGACGGGGTTAACACTGAAGCTTTCTTT.

This rearrangement joins TRBV20-1 to TRBJ1-6, with D possibly matching TRBD1 (5 bases). Germline V gene data show CDR1 as DFQATT and CDR2 as SNEGSKA (reference sequence). The CDR3 is 14 residues long. Trimming shortened V by 3 bases and J by 7 bases, and 13 bases separated the two germline ends. In DNA form, the CDR3 reads TGCAGTGCTAGTCTAGACACAGGAAATTCACCCCTCCACTTT. As protein: CSASLDTGNSPLHF.

V is TRBV6-1 and J is TRBJ2-1, with 7 bases lining up with TRBD1. V lost 2 bases, J lost 6 bases, and 10 bases stayed unmatched. Germline values: CDR1 MNHNS, CDR2 SASEGT. CDR3 length equals 16 residues. CDR3 loop: CASSETRYRGRNEQFF. CDR3 coding DNA: TGTGCCAGCAGTGAAACGAGGTACAGGGGACGCAATGAGCAGTTCTTC.

The rearrangement joins TRBV5-1 to TRBJ2-7; 8 nucleotides align to TRBD1. This CDR3 region has 15 residues. V trimming: 5 bases; J trimming: 2 bases; junction bases outside the gene matches: 9. Germline V gene lookup returns CDR1 SGHRS and CDR2 YFSETQ. In nucleotides, the CDR3 is TGCGCCAGCAGGCCAGGACAGGGTCCACCCTACGAGCAGTACTTC. Protein product: CASRPGQGPPYEQYF.

This sequence joins TRBV5-1 and TRBJ2-2, with 7 nucleotides matching TRBD2. J was trimmed by 5 bases and V by 2 bases; bases with no gene match: 15. The CDR3 is made up of 18 amino acids. Germline CDR1 and CDR2: SGHRS and YFSETQ. In DNA form, the CDR3 reads TGCGCCAGCAGCTTTGATGTGGAGCGGGGTTTAGATACCGGGGAGCTGTTTTTT. Translated, it gives CASSFDVERGLDTGELFF.

This clone has more than one count but fewer than ten. Other DNA sequences of this sample code for an identical CDR3. The rearrangement joins TRBV7-9 to TRBJ1-1; D uncertain. Germline-derived CDR1 and CDR2 are SEHNR and FQNEAQ (reference sequence). This CDR3 contains 14 residues. The V end lost 3 bases, the J end lost 1 base, and 9 bases lay between the germline ends. The chain's CDR3 is CASSLSRENTEAFF. DNA for the CDR3: TGTGCCAGCAGCTTGTCGAGAGAGAACACTGAAGCTTTCTTT. Based on the CDR3 plus reference TRBV7-9 and TRBJ1-1, the full variable domain is DTGVSQNPRHKITKRGQNVTFRCDPISEHNRLYWYRQTLGQGPEFLTYFQNEAQLEKSRLLSDRFSAERPKGSFSTLEIQRTEQGDSAMYLCASSLSRENTEAFFGQGTRLTVV.

This rearrangement joins TRBV5-1 to TRBJ2-7; 12 bases line up with TRBD1. V trimming: 7 bases; J trimming: 4 bases; junction bases outside the gene matches: 9. CDR1 SGHRS and CDR2 YFSETQ come from the germline V gene. The CDR3 runs 15 residues. Here the CDR3 reads CASGPGTGGRYEQYF. In DNA, the CDR3 is TGCGCCAGCGGTCCTGGGACAGGGGGCCGATACGAGCAGTACTTC.

The chain is built from TRBV28 and TRBJ2-2, with TRBD2 as a possible D gene (6 bases). The CDR3 sequence is 19 residues long. The germline gives CDR1 MDHEN, CDR2 SYDVKM. Trimming left V 3 bases short and J 6 bases short, with 26 bases between. In DNA, the CDR3 is TGTGCCAGCAGTTTTCGGCTTCTGTGGACTAACCGTCGTCCCGGGGAGCTGTTTTTT. Protein sequence: CASSFRLLWTNRRPGELFF.

The V call is TRBV7-3, the J call TRBJ1-3; 7 nucleotides align to TRBD1. The V and J ends lost 1 base and 8 bases, in that order; junction bases with no gene match: 2. Germline-derived CDR1 and CDR2 are SGHTA and FQGTGA. The CDR3 has 13 residues. The CDR3 sequence: CASSLNRGDTIYF. The DNA for the CDR3 is TGTGCCAGCAGCTTAAACAGGGGTGACACCATATATTTT. The full variable domain, rest sourced from reference TRBV7-3 and TRBJ1-3, is GAGVSQTPSNKVTEKGKYVELRCDPISGHTALYWYRQSLGQGPEFLIYFQGTGAADDSGLPNDRFFAVRPEGSVSTLKIQRTERGDSAVYLCASSLNRGDTIYFGEGSWLTVV.

The V and J genes are TRBV6-5 and TRBJ1-2; 7 nucleotides agree with TRBD1. This CDR3 has 14 amino acids. Per the germline V gene, CDR1 is MNHEY and CDR2 is SVGAGI. J gave up 0 bases and V 8 bases, and 6 bases lay outside the gene matches. The CDR3 loop reads CASGQELSNYGYTF. In DNA form, the CDR3 reads TGTGCCAGCGGACAGGAGCTATCTAACTATGGCTACACCTTC.

The V call is TRBV5-8, the J call TRBJ2-7; 9 bases align to TRBD1. CDR3 size: 17 residues. The germline V gene encodes CDR1 SGHTS and CDR2 YDEGEE. V lost 2 bases, J lost 1 base, and 10 bases stayed unmatched. DNA for the CDR3: TGTGCCAGCAGCTTCCCTTCCCGGGACAGGGAATCCTACGAGCAGTACTTC. Its protein product is CASSFPSRDRESYEQYF.

As to this clone: This sequence may be a read error, since a much larger clone differs from it by one base. The same CDR3 is also encoded by other DNA sequences in this sample. The rearrangement links TRBV2 to TRBJ1-1, with 7 bases lining up with TRBD1. The CDR3 covers 13 residues. The germline gives CDR1 SNHLY, CDR2 FYNNEI. V lost 6 bases, J lost 1 base, and 2 bases stayed unmatched. As DNA, the CDR3 is TGTGCCAGCAGGAGGGACAGGAACACTGAAGCTTTCTTT. This sequence encodes CASRRDRNTEAFF. Full variable domain (rest looked up from reference TRBV2 and TRBJ1-1): EPEVTQTPSHQVTQMGQEVILRCVPISNHLYFYWYRQILGQKVEFLVSFYNNEISEKSEIFDDQFSVERPDGSNFTLKIRSTKLEDSAMYFCASRRDRNTEAFFGQGTRLTVV.

The rearrangement uses TRBV4-1 and TRBJ1-5; 10 bases align to TRBD1. J was trimmed by 6 bases and V by 6 bases; bases with no gene match: 11. Germline values: CDR1 MGHRA, CDR2 YSYEKL. The length of the CDR3 is 16 residues. DNA for the CDR3: TGCGCCAGCAGAGACACTTGGACAGGGGGAACTCAGCCCCAGCATTTT. Encoded protein: CASRDTWTGGTQPQHF.

The chain joins TRBV6-6 to TRBJ2-7; 11 bases fit TRBD1. V lost 5 bases and J lost 2; bases outside the gene matches: 11. In germline, CDR1 is MNHNY, CDR2 SVGAGI (reference sequence). CDR3 size: 17 residues. CDR3 bases: TGTGCCAGCAGTCCCTCTCGACCGGGACAGGGGGCCTACGAGCAGTACTTC. It specifies CASSPSRPGQGAYEQYF.

The chain recombines TRBV11-2 with TRBJ1-2, with TRBD1 identical over 8 bases. V lost 7 bases to trimming and J lost 7 bases; unmatched junction nucleotides: 11. Germline V gives CDR1 SGHAT, CDR2 FQNNGV. The CDR3 runs to 14 residues. CDR3 residues: CASTLDRAVRGYTF. In nucleotides, the CDR3 is TGTGCCAGCACCTTGGACAGGGCTGTTCGTGGCTACACCTTC.

The rearrangement links TRBV6-2 or TRBV6-3 to TRBJ2-7, with TRBD1 identical over 7 bases. J was trimmed by 3 bases and V by 0 bases; bases with no gene match: 5. Germline values: CDR1 MNHEY, CDR2 SVGEGT. The CDR3 is 15 amino acids. DNA for the CDR3: TGTGCCAGCAGTTACTCGACGACAGGGATCTACGAGCAGTACTTC. Translation gives CASSYSTTGIYEQYF.

The chain is built from TRBV27 and TRBJ2-1, with D hard to call. CDR3 size: 13 residues. From germline, CDR1 is MNHEY and CDR2 SMNVEV (reference sequence). Deletions cut 2 bases from V and 0 bases from J, with 2 bases between. The CDR3 bases are TGTGCCAGCAGTTTACGCTCCTACAATGAGCAGTTCTTC. It translates to CASSLRSYNEQFF.

This clone was detected only once. The genes are TRBV9 and TRBJ1-4, with 8 bases that match TRBD1. The V gene end was trimmed by 4 bases and the J gene end by 5 bases; junction bases not matched to a gene: 7. CDR1 SGDLS and CDR2 YYNGEE come from the germline V gene. The CDR3 loop spans 15 amino acids. The CDR3 protein is CASSSRTGKNEKLFF. CDR3 nucleotides: TGTGCCAGCAGCTCCCGGACAGGGAAAAATGAAAAACTGTTTTTT.

The chain has TRBV4-1 and TRBJ2-1, with TRBD2 matching over 9 bases. CDR1 and CDR2 (germline): MGHRA, YSYEKL. The J segment lost 5 bases and the V segment lost 4 bases, leaving 3 bases of the junction unmatched. CDR3 length: 14 amino acids. In DNA form, the CDR3 reads TGCGCCAGCAGCCGCGGGGGGGGAAACAATGAGCAGTTCTTC. Its translation: CASSRGGGNNEQFF.

The V gene is TRBV11-3, the J gene TRBJ2-3, with 7 bases lining up with TRBD1. CDR1 and CDR2 (germline): SGHNT, YENEEA. The CDR3 runs to 13 residues. V dropped 5 bases and J dropped 5; count of bases not matched to a gene: 4. CDR3 in DNA: TGTGCCAGCAGCATGACAGGGAAAGATACGCAGTATTTT. Translated, it gives CASSMTGKDTQYF.

This clone appeared once. The V gene is TRBV11-1, the J gene TRBJ2-1; D remains unclear. V was pared by 1 base and J by 8 bases, with 15 bases between. The CDR3 is made up of 15 amino acids. Germline lookup yields CDR1 SGHAT and CDR2 FQDESV (reference sequence). The CDR3 coding sequence is TGTGCCAGCAGCTTAGTCCGAACGTGGGCCGATGAGCAGTTCTTC. It encodes CASSLVRTWADEQFF.

This CDR3 reads CASSVVGQPGNTIYF. CDR3 in DNA: TGTGCCAGCAGCGTAGTGGGGCAACCTGGAAACACCATATATTTT. The chain couples TRBV9 to TRBJ1-3; TRBD1 is a possible D gene (5 bases). Germline V gene sequence: CDR1 SGDLS, CDR2 YYNGEE. Trimming removed 0 bases from V and 2 bases from J, with 9 bases in between. The CDR3 has 15 amino acids.

The chain combines TRBV19 with TRBJ2-2; D is perhaps TRBD1 (7 bases). The germline V and J ends were trimmed by 11 bases and 13 bases, with 29 bases remaining between them. The length of the CDR3 is 15 residues. CDR1 and CDR2 (germline): LNHDA, SQIVND (reference sequence). For the CDR3, the DNA is TGTGCCTGCGAAGGGGCGGGACAGCAGAAGTGGGGGCTGTTTTTT. Amino acids: CACEGAGQQKWGLFF.

The chain uses TRBV3-1 (or the pseudogene TRBV3-2) and TRBJ2-1; 7 nucleotides line up with TRBD2. This CDR3 has 16 residues. Germline V gene data show CDR1 as LGHDT and CDR2 as YNNKEL (reference sequence). V shed 0 bases and J 6 bases; nucleotides not matched to a gene: 8. The CDR3 region has the DNA TGTGCCAGCAGCCAAGACCGGGACTACATCCGCAATGAGCAGTTCTTC. Residues: CASSQDRDYIRNEQFF.

The rearrangement joins TRBV28 to TRBJ1-2; D might be TRBD1 (5 bases). V was pared by 6 bases and J by 8 bases, with 19 bases between. This CDR3 comprises 14 residues. In germline, CDR1 is MDHEN, CDR2 SYDVKM. The CDR3 DNA is TGTGCCAGCAGATACCAGGCGCGGGGCGTCGGCTACACCTTC. Translated: CASRYQARGVGYTF.

The chain is built from TRBV5-1 and TRBJ1-2, with D possibly matching TRBD1 (6 bases). Per the germline V gene, CDR1 is SGHRS and CDR2 is YFSETQ. The CDR3 covers 15 residues. With 6 bases removed from V and 1 base from J, the gap between germline ends came to 16 bases. The CDR3 sequence: CASTRGAGNNYGYTF. CDR3 nucleotides: TGCGCCAGCACTCGGGGGGCAGGAAATAACTATGGCTACACCTTC.

The chain combines TRBV28 with TRBJ1-4; 7 bases map to TRBD1. The CDR3 covers 15 residues. With 6 bases clipped from V and 4 bases from J, the junction kept 8 bases outside the gene matches. Germline V CDR1 and CDR2: MDHEN, SYDVKM. The CDR3 region is CASSKGTAFNEKLFF. Written as DNA, the CDR3 is TGTGCCAGCAGCAAAGGGACAGCCTTTAATGAAAAACTGTTTTTT.

To note about this clone: The sample carries other DNA sequences with the same CDR3. The chain recombines TRBV12-3 or TRBV12-4 with TRBJ2-7; no definite D call. The CDR3 spans 13 residues. V was trimmed by 1 base and J by 2 bases, leaving 6 bases between them. CDR3 DNA: TGTGCCAGCAGTTTAGGCCAGACCTACGAGCAGTACTTC. It codes for CASSLGQTYEQYF.

V and J are TRBV6-1 and TRBJ1-6; tentatively, D is TRBD1 (6 bases). Trimming took 0 bases from V and 7 from J, leaving 10 bases between them. The V gene's germline CDR1 is MNHNS and CDR2 SASEGT. CDR3 size: 15 residues. The CDR3 DNA reads as TGTGCCAGCAGTGAAGCGGGGGCAGAAAATTCACCCCTCCACTTT. Residues: CASSEAGAENSPLHF.